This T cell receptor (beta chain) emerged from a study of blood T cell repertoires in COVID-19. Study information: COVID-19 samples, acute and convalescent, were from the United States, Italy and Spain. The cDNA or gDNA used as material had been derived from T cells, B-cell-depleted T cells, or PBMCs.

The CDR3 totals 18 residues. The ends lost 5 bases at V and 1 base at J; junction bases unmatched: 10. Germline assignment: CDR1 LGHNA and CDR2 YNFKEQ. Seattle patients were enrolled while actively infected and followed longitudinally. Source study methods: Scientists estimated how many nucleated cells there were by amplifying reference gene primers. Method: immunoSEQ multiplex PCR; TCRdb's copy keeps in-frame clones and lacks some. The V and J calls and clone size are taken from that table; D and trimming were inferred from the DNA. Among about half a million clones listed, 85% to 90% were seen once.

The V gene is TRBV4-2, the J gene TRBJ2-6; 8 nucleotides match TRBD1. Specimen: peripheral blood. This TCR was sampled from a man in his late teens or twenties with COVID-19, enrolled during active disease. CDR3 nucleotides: TGTGCCAGCAGCACCACGACAGGGGCGATATCTGGGGCCAACGTCCTGACTTTC. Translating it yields CASSTTTGAISGANVLTF.